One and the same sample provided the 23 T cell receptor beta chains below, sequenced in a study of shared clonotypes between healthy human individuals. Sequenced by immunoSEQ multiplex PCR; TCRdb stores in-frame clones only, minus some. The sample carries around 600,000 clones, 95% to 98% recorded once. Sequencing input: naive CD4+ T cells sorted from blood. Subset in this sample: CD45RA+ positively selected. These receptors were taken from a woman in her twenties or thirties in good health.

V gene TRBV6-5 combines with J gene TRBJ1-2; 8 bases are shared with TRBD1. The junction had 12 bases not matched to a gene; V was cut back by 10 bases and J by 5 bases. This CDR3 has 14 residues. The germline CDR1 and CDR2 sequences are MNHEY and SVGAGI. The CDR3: CATHRDRSLYGYTF. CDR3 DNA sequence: TGTGCCACCCATCGGGACAGGTCCTTATATGGCTACACCTTC.

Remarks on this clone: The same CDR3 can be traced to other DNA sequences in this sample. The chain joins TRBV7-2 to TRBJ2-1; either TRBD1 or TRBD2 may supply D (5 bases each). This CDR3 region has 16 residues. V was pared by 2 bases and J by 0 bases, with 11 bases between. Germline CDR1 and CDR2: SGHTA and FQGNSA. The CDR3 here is CASSLMGRSSYNEQFF. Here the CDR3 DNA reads TGTGCCAGCAGCTTAATGGGACGCAGCTCCTACAATGAGCAGTTCTTC.

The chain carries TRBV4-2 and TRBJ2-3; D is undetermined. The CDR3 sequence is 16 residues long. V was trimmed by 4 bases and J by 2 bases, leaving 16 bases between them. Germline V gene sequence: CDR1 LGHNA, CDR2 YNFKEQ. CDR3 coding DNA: TGTGCCAGCAGCCGAGAATACGAACAACCCACAGATACGCAGTATTTT. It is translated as CASSREYEQPTDTQYF.

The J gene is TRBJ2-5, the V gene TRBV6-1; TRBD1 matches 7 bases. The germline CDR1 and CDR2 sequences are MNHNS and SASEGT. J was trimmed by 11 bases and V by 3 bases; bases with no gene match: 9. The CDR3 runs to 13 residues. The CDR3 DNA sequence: TGTGCCAGCAGTGACAGGACAGGTGGAGAGCAGTACTTC. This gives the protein CASSDRTGGEQYF.

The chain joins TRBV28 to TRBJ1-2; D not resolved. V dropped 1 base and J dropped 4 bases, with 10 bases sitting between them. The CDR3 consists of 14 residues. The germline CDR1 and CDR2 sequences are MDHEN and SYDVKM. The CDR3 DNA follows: TGTGCCAGCAGTTTATCGCGAGTGGGCTATGGCTACACCTTC. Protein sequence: CASSLSRVGYGYTF.

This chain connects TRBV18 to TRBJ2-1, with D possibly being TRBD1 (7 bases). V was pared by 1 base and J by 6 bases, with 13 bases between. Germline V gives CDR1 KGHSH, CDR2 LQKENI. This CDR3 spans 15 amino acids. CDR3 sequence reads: CASSPQGAGTNEQFF. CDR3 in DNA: TGTGCCAGCTCACCACAGGGGGCGGGGACCAATGAGCAGTTCTTC.

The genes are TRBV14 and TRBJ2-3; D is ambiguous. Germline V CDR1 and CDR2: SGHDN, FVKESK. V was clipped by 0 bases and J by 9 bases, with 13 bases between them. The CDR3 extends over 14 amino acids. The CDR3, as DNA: TGTGCCAGCAGCCAAGACGGCCTATACGTAACGCAGTATTTT. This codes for CASSQDGLYVTQYF.

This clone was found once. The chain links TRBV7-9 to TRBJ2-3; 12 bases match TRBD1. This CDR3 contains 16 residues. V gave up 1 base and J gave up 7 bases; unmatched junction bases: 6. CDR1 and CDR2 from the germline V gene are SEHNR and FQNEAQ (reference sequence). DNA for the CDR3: TGTGCCAGCAGCTTAGTGGGACAGGGGGCTTCAAATACGCAGTATTTT. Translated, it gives CASSLVGQGASNTQYF. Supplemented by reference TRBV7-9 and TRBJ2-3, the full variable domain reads DTGVSQNPRHKITKRGQNVTFRCDPISEHNRLYWYRQTLGQGPEFLTYFQNEAQLEKSRLLSDRFSAERPKGSFSTLEIQRTEQGDSAMYLCASSLVGQGASNTQYFGPGTRLTVL.

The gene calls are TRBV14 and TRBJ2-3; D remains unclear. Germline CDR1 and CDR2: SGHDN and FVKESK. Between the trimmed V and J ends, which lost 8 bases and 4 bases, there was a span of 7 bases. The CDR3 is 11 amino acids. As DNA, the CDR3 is TGTGCCAGCGGTTTGGCAGATACGCAGTATTTT. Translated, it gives CASGLADTQYF.

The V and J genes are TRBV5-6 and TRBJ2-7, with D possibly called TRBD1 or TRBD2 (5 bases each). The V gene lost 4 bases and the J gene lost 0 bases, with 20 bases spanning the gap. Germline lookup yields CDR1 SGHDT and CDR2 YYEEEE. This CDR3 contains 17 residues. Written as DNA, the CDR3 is TGTGCCAGCAGCGCAGACCGCCCCTGGGGGAGCTCCTACGAGCAGTACTTC. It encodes CASSADRPWGSSYEQYF.

The CDR3 here is CASSAQPRALDTQYF. The CDR3 nucleotides read TGTGCCAGCAGTGCCCAACCCCGGGCGCTAGATACGCAGTATTTT. The rearrangement joins TRBV2 to TRBJ2-3, with D unresolved. CDR1 and CDR2 (germline): SNHLY, FYNNEI. Trimming removed 4 bases from V and 5 bases from J, with 16 bases in between. This CDR3 is built from 15 residues.

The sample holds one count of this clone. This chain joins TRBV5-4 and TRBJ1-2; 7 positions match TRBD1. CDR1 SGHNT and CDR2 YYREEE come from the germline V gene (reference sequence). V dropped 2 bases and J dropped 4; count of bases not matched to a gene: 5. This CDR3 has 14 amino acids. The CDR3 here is CASSFDRVVYGYTF. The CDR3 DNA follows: TGTGCCAGCAGCTTCGACAGGGTAGTCTATGGCTACACCTTC. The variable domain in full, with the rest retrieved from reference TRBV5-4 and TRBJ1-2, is ETGVTQSPTHLIKTRGQQVTLRCSSQSGHNTVSWYQQALGQGPQFIFQYYREEENGRGNFPPRFSGLQFPNYSSELNVNALELDDSALYLCASSFDRVVYGYTFGSGTRLTVV.

CDR3 bases: TGTGCCAGCAGTTCAAGCGGGAGATGGACAGATACGCAGTATTTT. This translates into CASSSSGRWTDTQYF. V usage is TRBV7-9 and J usage is TRBJ2-3; 8 nucleotides align to TRBD2. Per the germline V gene, CDR1 is SEHNR and CDR2 is FQNEAQ (reference sequence). The V segment lost 6 bases and the J segment 3 bases; nucleotides outside the gene matches: 8. This CDR3 has 15 amino acids. Based on the CDR3 plus reference TRBV7-9 and TRBJ2-3, the full variable domain is DTGVSQNPRHKITKRGQNVTFRCDPISEHNRLYWYRQTLGQGPEFLTYFQNEAQLEKSRLLSDRFSAERPKGSFSTLEIQRTEQGDSAMYLCASSSSGRWTDTQYFGPGTRLTVL.

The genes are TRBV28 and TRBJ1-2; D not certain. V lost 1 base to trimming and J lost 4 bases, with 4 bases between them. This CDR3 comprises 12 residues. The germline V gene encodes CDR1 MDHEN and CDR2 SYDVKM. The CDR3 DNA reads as TGTGCCAGCAGTTTATACCGCTATGGCTACACCTTC. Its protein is CASSLYRYGYTF.

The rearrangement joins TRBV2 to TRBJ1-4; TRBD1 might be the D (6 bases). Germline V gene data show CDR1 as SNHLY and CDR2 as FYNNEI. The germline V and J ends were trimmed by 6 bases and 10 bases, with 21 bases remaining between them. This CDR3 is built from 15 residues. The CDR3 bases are TGTGCCAGCAGCGGGACACCCGGGTTTGGGGTAAAACTGTTTTTT. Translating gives CASSGTPGFGVKLFF.

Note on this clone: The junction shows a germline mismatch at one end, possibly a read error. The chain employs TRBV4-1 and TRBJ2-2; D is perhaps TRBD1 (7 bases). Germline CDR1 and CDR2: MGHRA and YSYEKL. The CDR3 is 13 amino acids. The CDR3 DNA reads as TGCGCCTGCAGGGGGGAATACACCGGGGAGCTGTTTTTT. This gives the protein CACRGEYTGELFF.

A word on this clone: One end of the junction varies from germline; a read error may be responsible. CDR3 DNA: TGTGCCAGCAGCCCCGTGGCGGGAGGCTCCAACAATGAGCAGTTCTTC. Translated, it gives CASSPVAGGSNNEQFF. The V gene is TRBV9, the J gene TRBJ2-1; the match to TRBD2 covers 8 bases. The CDR3 length is 16 residues. Germline assignment: CDR1 SGDLS and CDR2 YYNGEE.

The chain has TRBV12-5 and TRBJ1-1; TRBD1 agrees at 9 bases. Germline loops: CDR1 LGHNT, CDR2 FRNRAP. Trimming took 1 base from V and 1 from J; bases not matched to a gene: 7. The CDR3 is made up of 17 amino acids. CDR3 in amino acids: CASGLGRKTGGNTEAFF. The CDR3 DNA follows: TGTGCTAGTGGTTTGGGACGAAAGACAGGGGGGAACACTGAAGCTTTCTTT. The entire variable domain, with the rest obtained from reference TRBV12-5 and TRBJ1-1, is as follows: DARVTQTPRHKVTEMGQEVTMRCQPILGHNTVFWYRQTMMQGLELLAYFRNRAPLDDSGMPKDRFSAEMPDATLATLKIQPSEPRDSAVYFCASGLGRKTGGNTEAFFGQGTRLTVV.

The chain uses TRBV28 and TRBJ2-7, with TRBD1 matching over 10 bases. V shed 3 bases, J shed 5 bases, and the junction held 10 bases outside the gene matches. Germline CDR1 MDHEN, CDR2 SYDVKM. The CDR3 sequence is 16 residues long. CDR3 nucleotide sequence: TGTGCCAGCAGTTTCCACCGACAGGGGGCGCTTGACGAGCAGTACTTC. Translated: CASSFHRQGALDEQYF.

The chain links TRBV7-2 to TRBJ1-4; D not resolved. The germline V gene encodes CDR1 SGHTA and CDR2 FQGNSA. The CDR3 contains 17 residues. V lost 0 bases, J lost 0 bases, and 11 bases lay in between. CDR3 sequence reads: CASSLAYSPATNEKLFF. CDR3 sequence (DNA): TGTGCCAGCAGCTTAGCGTACAGTCCTGCAACTAATGAAAAACTGTTTTTT.

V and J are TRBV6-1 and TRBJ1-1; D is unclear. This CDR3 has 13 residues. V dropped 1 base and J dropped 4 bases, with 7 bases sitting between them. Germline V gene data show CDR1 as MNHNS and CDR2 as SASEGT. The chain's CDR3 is CASSEGVTTEAFF. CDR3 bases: TGTGCCAGCAGTGAAGGGGTCACCACTGAAGCTTTCTTT.

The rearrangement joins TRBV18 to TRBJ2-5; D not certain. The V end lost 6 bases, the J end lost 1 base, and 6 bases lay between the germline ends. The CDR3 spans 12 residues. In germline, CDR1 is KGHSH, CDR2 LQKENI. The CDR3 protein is CASSSVQETQYF. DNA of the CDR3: TGTGCCAGCTCGAGCGTCCAAGAGACCCAGTACTTC. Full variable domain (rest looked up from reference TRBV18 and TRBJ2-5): NAGVMQNPRHLVRRRGQEARLRCSPMKGHSHVYWYRQLPEEGLKFMVYLQKENIIDESGMPKERFSAEFPKEGPSILRIQQVVRGDSAAYFCASSSVQETQYFGPGTRLLVL.

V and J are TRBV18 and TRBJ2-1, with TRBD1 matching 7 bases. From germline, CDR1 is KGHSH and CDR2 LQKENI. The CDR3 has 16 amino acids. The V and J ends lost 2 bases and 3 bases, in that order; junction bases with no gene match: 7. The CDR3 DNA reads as TGTGCCAGCTCACCAGGACTGACAGGGCTCTACAATGAGCAGTTCTTC. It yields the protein CASSPGLTGLYNEQFF.